These 4 T cell receptor beta chains were sequenced from one sample in a study of blood T cell repertoires in COVID-19. The protocol was immunoSEQ multiplex PCR, while the TCRdb copy is restricted to in-frame clones and leaves out a portion. The sample shows more than 200,000 clones, nearly 90% of them seen only once. Sample: peripheral blood. Receptors were obtained from a man between 18 and 29 years old with active or convalescent COVID-19.

With regard to this clone: Different DNA sequences within this sample yield the same CDR3. The chain uses TRBV5-1 and TRBJ2-2, with a tentative D call TRBD1 (6 bases). The CDR3 spans 14 residues. Looked up from germline, CDR1 is SGHRS and CDR2 is YFSETQ. The ends were cut back, 0 bases at V and 5 bases at J, with 8 bases in the middle. The CDR3 loop is CASSLAQGTGELFF. The CDR3 nucleotides are TGCGCCAGCAGCTTGGCACAGGGTACCGGGGAGCTGTTTTTT.

The chain joins TRBV19 to TRBJ1-3; no firm D call. V gave up 5 bases and J gave up 1 base, with 6 bases separating them. This CDR3 contains 13 residues. CDR1 LNHDA and CDR2 SQIVND come from the germline V gene (reference sequence). CDR3 DNA: TGTGCCAGTAGTCCGGGGTCTGGAAACACCATATATTTT. Protein sequence: CASSPGSGNTIYF. The full variable domain, with the rest looked up from reference TRBV19 and TRBJ1-3, is DGGITQSPKYLFRKEGQNVTLSCEQNLNHDAMYWYRQDPGQGLRLIYYSQIVNDFQKGDIAEGYSVSREKKESFPLTVTSAQKNPTAFYLCASSPGSGNTIYFGEGSWLTVV.

The chain carries TRBV4-3 and TRBJ2-2; possible D gene TRBD1, 6 bases. V gave up 6 bases and J gave up 1 base, with 9 bases separating them. The CDR3 runs 14 residues. Germline-derived CDR1 and CDR2 are LGHNA and YSLEER. CDR3 sequence reads: CASRGTQNTGELFF. In nucleotides, the CDR3 is TGCGCCAGCAGGGGGACACAGAACACCGGGGAGCTGTTTTTT.

The V and J genes are TRBV7-2 and TRBJ2-7, with TRBD2 identical over 7 bases. Per the germline V gene, CDR1 is SGHTA and CDR2 is FQGNSA. Trimming took 1 base from V and 2 from J; bases not matched to a gene: 5. This CDR3 is 15 amino acids long. The CDR3 spells CASSLEAGVAYEQYF. The CDR3 DNA sequence: TGTGCCAGCAGCTTAGAGGCGGGAGTGGCCTACGAGCAGTACTTC.